Listed below are T cell receptor beta chains from one sample, sequenced in a study of cytomegalovirus exposure and HLA in healthy donors. Sequenced by immunoSEQ multiplex PCR; TCRdb stores in-frame clones only, minus some. This sample has 90,000 to 150,000 clones; 70% to 85% occur once, and the top ten carry 11%. The sample was PBMCs. These receptors were collected from a woman in her forties or fifties in good health and CMV-seropositive. Both conserved end residues are part of each CDR3. Each record gives: clone size, D gene, V gene, J gene, CDR3 protein, CDR3 DNA. A D gene is named only where the DNA matches it firmly. Rows give clone size only sometimes, using once, few, many, or a class for an expanded clone.

>.|TRBD2|TRBV29-1|TRBJ2-3
CSVEAKGAGGHTQYF
TGCAGCGTTGAAGCTAAAGGAGCGGGAGGGCACACGCAGTATTTT
>once|.|TRBV4-2|TRBJ1-2
CASSQPLVGVSGYTF
TGTGCCAGCAGCCAACCCCTCGTCGGGGTGTCTGGCTACACCTTC
>.|.|TRBV4-2|TRBJ2-7
CASSQDLLVGDEQYF
TGTGCCAGCAGCCAAGACTTGCTGGTCGGGGACGAGCAGTACTTC
>.|.|TRBV28|TRBJ1-2
CASSVDGGNYGYTF
TGTGCCAGTAGTGTGGACGGGGGTAACTATGGCTACACCTTC
>.|TRBD2|TRBV5-1|TRBJ2-3
CASRGGVGTDTQYF
TGCGCCAGCCGCGGGGGGGTAGGCACAGATACGCAGTATTTT
>.|.|TRBV19|TRBJ1-2
CASSFRTEGYTF
TGTGCCAGTAGTTTCCGAACAGAGGGCTACACCTTC
>.|.|TRBV27|TRBJ1-2
CASTGGGGYTF
TGTGCCAGCACCGGGGGCGGGGGCTATACCTTC
>.|TRBD1|TRBV4-3|TRBJ1-1
CASSQVAQGGTEAFF
TGCGCCAGCAGCCAGGTCGCTCAGGGGGGCACTGAAGCTTTCTTT
>few|TRBD2|TRBV4-3|TRBJ2-3
CASSQGTSGSTDTQYF
TGCGCCAGCAGCCAAGGTACTAGCGGCAGCACAGATACGCAGTATTTT
>.|.|TRBV6-1|TRBJ1-2
CASSEFGLGLGYTF
TGTGCCAGCAGTGAATTTGGTCTGGGGCTAGGCTACACCTTC